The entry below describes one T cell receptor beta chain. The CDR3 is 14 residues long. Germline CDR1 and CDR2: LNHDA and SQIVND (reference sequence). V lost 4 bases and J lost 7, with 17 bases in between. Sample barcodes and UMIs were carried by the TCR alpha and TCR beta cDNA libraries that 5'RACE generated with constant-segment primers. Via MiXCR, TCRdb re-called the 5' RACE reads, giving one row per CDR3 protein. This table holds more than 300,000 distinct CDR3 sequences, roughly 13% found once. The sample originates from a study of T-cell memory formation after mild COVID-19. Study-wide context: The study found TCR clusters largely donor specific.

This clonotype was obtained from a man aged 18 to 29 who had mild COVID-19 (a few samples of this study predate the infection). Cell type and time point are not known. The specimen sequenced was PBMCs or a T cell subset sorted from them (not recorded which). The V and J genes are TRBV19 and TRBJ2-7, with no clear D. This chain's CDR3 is CASSSGLTDREQYF. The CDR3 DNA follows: TGTGCCAGTAGTAGCGGTCTTACAGATAGGGAGCAGTACTTC.